These 5 T cell receptor beta chains were sequenced from one sample in a study of cytomegalovirus exposure and HLA in healthy donors. Assay: immunoSEQ multiplex PCR; the TCRdb copy retains only in-frame clones and omits some. The sample consists of over 200,000 clones, around 86% of them appearing once. The sample taken for sequencing was PBMCs. These receptors were obtained from a woman between 18 and 30 years old in good health and CMV-seropositive.

V gene TRBV30 combines with J gene TRBJ2-7; 9 nucleotides align to TRBD1. The V gene end was trimmed by 6 bases and the J gene end by 11 bases; junction bases not matched to a gene: 8. CDR3 length: 11 residues. The germline gives CDR1 GTSNPN, CDR2 SVGIG (reference sequence). In DNA form, the CDR3 reads TGTGCCTGTAAACAGGGGGCGAGCAAGTACTTC. It is translated as CACKQGASKYF.

The rearrangement uses TRBV10-3 and TRBJ1-3; D perhaps matches TRBD1 (5 bases). Trimming shortened V by 0 bases and J by 3 bases, and 12 bases separated the two germline ends. CDR1 and CDR2 from the germline V gene are ENHRY and SYGVKD. The CDR3 extends over 16 amino acids. The CDR3 region has the DNA TGTGCCATCAGTGAGTCGGGGGGGGTCAGTGGAAACACCATATATTTT. It yields the protein CAISESGGVSGNTIYF.

This chain uses TRBV5-1 with TRBJ2-7; 10 bases align to TRBD1. Unmatched junction bases numbered 23, after V lost 2 bases and J lost 0 bases. CDR3 length: 22 amino acids. Germline values: CDR1 SGHRS, CDR2 YFSETQ. The CDR3 spells CASSFFFVGGQGTPRSSYEQYF. The CDR3 DNA reads TGCGCCAGCAGCTTCTTCTTTGTGGGGGGACAGGGGACACCCCGGAGCTCCTACGAGCAGTACTTC.

The V call is TRBV5-4, the J call TRBJ2-3, with D unresolved. The CDR3 is 15 residues long. In germline, CDR1 is SGHNT, CDR2 YYREEE (reference sequence). Between the trimmed V and J ends, which lost 4 bases and 4 bases, there was a span of 16 bases. Written as DNA, the CDR3 is TGTGCCAGCAGCACCCTGTCTGCCCGCGCAGATACGCAGTATTTT. Its translation is CASSTLSARADTQYF.

This chain joins TRBV30 and TRBJ2-5, with TRBD2 as a possible D gene (6 bases). Germline CDR1 is GTSNPN and CDR2 is SVGIG (reference sequence). V lost 4 bases, J lost 1 base, and 10 bases lay in between. This CDR3 has 13 residues. Here the CDR3 DNA reads TGTGCCTGGACGGCGGGGCCCCAAGAGACCCAGTACTTC. The encoded protein is CAWTAGPQETQYF.